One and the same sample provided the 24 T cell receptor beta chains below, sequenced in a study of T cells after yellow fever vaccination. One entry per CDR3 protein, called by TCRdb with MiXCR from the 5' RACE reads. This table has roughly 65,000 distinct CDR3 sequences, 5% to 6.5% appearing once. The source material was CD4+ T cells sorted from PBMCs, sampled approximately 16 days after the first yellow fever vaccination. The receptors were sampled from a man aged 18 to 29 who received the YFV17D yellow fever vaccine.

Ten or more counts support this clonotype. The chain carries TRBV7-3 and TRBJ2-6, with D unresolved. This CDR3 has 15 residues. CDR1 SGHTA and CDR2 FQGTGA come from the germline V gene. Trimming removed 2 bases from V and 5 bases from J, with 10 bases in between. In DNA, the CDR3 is TGTGCCAGCAGCTTAGGCCTGAGGAGGGCCAACGTCCTGACTTTC. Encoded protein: CASSLGLRRANVLTF.

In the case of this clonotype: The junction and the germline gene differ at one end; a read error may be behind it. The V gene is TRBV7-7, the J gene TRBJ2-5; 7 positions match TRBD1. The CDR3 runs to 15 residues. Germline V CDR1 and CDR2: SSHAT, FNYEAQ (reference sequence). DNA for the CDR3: TGTGCTAGCAGCTTAGGGGGCAGGCCGGAAGAGACCCAGTACTTC. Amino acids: CASSLGGRPEETQYF.

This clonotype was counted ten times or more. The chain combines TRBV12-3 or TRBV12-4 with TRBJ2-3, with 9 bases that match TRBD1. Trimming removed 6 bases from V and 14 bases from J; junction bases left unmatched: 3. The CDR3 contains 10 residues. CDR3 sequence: CASSRDRVYF. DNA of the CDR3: TGTGCCAGCAGCCGGGACAGGGTGTATTTT.

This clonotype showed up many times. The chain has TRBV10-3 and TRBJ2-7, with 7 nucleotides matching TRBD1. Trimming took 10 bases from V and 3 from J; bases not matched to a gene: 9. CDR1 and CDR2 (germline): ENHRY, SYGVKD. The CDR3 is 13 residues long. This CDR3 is CATGLGQVYEQYV. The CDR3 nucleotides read TGTGCCACCGGGCTAGGACAGGTCTACGAGCAGTACGTC.

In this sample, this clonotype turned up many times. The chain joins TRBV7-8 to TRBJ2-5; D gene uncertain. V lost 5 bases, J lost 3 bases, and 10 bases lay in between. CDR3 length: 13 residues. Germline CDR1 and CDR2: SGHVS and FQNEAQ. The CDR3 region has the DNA TGTGCCAGCAGCAACGGACCTGAAGAGACCCAGTACTTC. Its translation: CASSNGPEETQYF. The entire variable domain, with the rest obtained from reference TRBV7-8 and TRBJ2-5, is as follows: GAGVSQSPRYKVAKRGQDVALRCDPISGHVSLFWYQQALGQGPEFLTYFQNEAQLDKSGLPSDRFFAERPEGSVSTLKIQRTQQEDSAVYLCASSNGPEETQYFGPGTRLLVL.

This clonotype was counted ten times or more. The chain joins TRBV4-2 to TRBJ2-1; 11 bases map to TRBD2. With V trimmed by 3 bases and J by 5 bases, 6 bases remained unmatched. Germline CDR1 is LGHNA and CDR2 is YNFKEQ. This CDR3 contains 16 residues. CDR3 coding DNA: TGTGCCAGCAGCCACCACGGGACTAGCGGTGACAATGAGCAGTTCTTC. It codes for CASSHHGTSGDNEQFF.

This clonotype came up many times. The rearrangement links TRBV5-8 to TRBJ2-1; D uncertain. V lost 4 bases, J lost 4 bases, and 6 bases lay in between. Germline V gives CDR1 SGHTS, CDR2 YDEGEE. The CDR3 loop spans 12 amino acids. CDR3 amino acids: CASSPEYNEQFF. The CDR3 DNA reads TGTGCCAGCAGCCCGGAGTACAATGAGCAGTTCTTC.

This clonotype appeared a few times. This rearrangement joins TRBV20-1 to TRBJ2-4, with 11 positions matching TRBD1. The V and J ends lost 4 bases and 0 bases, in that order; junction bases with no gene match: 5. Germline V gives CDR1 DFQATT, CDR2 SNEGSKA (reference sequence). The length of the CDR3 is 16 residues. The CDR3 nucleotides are TGCAGTGCTACGGGGACAGGGGGGTTAGCCAAAAACATTCAGTACTTC. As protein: CSATGTGGLAKNIQYF.

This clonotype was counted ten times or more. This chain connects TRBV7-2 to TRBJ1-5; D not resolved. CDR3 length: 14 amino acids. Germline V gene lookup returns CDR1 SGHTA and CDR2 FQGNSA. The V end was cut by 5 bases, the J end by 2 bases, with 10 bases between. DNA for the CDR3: TGTGCCAGCAGCATGCTTAACGGCAATCAGCCCCAGCATTTT. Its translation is CASSMLNGNQPQHF. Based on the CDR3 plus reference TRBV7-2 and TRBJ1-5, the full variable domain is GAGVSQSPSNKVTEKGKDVELRCDPISGHTALYWYRQSLGQGLEFLIYFQGNSAPDKSGLPSDRFSAERTGGSVSTLTIQRTQQEDSAVYLCASSMLNGNQPQHFGDGTRLSIL.

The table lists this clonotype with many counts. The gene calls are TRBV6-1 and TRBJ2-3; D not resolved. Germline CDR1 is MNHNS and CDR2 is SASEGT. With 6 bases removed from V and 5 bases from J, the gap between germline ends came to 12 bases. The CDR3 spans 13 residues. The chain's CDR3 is CASSLTQLDTQYF. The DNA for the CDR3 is TGTGCCAGCAGCCTCACACAATTAGATACGCAGTATTTT.

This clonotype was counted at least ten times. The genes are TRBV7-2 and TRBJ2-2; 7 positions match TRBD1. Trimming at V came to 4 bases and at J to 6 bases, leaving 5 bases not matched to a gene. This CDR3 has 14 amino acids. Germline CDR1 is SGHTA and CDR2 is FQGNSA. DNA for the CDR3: TGTGCCAGCAGCTGGCAGGGGGTTGCCGGGGAGCTGTTTTTT. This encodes CASSWQGVAGELFF.

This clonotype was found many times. The CDR3 region has the DNA TGTGCCAGCAGCTTGAGACAGGGGCATGAGCAGTTCTTC. This sequence encodes CASSLRQGHEQFF. The J gene is TRBJ2-1, the V gene TRBV7-2; TRBD1 aligns across 8 bases. CDR3 length: 13 residues. The V and J ends lost 3 bases and 8 bases, in that order; junction bases with no gene match: 3. Germline loops: CDR1 SGHTA, CDR2 FQGNSA.

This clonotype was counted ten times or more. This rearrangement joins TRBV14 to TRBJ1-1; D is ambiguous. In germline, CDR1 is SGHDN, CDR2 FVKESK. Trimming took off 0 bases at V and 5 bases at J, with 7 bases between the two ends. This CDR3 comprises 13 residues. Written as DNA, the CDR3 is TGTGCCAGCAGCCAAGACAGGTGGACTGAAGCTTTCTTT. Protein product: CASSQDRWTEAFF.

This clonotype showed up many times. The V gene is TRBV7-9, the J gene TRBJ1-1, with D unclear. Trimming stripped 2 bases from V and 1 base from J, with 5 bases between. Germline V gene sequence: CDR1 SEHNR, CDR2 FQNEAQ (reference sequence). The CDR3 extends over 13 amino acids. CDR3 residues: CASSLSRNTEAFF. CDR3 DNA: TGTGCCAGCAGCTTATCCAGGAACACTGAAGCTTTCTTT. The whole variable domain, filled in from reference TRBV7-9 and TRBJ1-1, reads DTGVSQNPRHKITKRGQNVTFRCDPISEHNRLYWYRQTLGQGPEFLTYFQNEAQLEKSRLLSDRFSAERPKGSFSTLEIQRTEQGDSAMYLCASSLSRNTEAFFGQGTRLTVV.

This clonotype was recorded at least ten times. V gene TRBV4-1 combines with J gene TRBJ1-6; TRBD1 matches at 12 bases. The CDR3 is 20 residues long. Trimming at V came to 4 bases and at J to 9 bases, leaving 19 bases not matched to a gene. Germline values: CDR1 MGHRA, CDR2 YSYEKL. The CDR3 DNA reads TGCGCCAGCAGCCTCACCTTCCGGGACAGGGGGCTTTCTGTTGGTTCACCCCTCCACTTT. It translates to CASSLTFRDRGLSVGSPLHF.

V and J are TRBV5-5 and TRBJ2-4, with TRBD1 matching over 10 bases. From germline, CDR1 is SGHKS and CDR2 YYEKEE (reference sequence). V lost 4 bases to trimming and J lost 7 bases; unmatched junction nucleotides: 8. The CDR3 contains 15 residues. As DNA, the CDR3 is TGTGCCAGCAGCCGGATCCGACAGGGGGCGAACATTCAGTACTTC. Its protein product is CASSRIRQGANIQYF. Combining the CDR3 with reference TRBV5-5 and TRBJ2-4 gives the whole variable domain DAGVTQSPTHLIKTRGQQVTLRCSPISGHKSVSWYQQVLGQGPQFIFQYYEKEERGRGNFPDRFSARQFPNYSSELNVNALLLGDSALYLCASSRIRQGANIQYFGAGTRLSVL.

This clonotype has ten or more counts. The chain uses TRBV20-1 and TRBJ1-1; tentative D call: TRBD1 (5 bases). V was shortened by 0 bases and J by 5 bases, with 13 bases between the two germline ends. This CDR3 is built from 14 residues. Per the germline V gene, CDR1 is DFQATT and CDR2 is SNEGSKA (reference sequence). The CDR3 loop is CSARDLHGGTEAFF. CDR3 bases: TGCAGTGCTAGAGATCTACATGGGGGGACTGAAGCTTTCTTT.

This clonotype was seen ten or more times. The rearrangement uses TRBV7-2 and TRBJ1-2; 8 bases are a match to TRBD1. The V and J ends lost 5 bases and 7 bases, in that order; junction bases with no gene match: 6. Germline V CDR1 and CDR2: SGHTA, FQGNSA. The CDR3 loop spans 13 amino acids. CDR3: CASSGDRLSGYTF. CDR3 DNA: TGTGCCAGCAGCGGGGACAGGCTCTCTGGCTACACCTTC. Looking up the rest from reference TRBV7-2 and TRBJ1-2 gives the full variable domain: GAGVSQSPSNKVTEKGKDVELRCDPISGHTALYWYRQSLGQGLEFLIYFQGNSAPDKSGLPSDRFSAERTGGSVSTLTIQRTQQEDSAVYLCASSGDRLSGYTFGSGTRLTVV.

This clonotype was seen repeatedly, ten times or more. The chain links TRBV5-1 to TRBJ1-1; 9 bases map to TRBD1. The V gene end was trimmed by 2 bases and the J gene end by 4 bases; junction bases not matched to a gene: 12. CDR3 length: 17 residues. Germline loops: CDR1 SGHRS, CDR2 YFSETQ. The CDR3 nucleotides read TGCGCCAGCAGCTTACAGGGGGCAAGGCCGGGGAGCACTGAAGCTTTCTTT. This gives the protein CASSLQGARPGSTEAFF.

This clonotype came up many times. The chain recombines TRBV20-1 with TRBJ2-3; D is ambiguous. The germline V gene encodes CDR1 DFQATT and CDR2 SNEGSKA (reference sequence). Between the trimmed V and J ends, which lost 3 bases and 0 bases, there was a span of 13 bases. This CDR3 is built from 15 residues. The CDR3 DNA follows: TGCAGTGCTAGGAGTCCGGCAACTAGCACAGATACGCAGTATTTT. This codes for CSARSPATSTDTQYF.

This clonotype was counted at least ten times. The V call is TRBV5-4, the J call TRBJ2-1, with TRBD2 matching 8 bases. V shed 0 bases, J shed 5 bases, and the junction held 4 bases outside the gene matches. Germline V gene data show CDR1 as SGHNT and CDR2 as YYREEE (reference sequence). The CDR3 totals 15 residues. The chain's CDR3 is CASSLEAGANNEQFF. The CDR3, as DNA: TGTGCCAGCAGCTTGGAAGCGGGGGCAAACAATGAGCAGTTCTTC.

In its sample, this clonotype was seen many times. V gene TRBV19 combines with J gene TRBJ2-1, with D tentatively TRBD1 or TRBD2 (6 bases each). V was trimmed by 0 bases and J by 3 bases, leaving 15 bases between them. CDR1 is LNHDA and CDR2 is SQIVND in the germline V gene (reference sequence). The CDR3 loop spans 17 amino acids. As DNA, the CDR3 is TGTGCCAGTAGTATAGACATCAACGGGGGCTTCTACAATGAGCAGTTCTTC. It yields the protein CASSIDINGGFYNEQFF.

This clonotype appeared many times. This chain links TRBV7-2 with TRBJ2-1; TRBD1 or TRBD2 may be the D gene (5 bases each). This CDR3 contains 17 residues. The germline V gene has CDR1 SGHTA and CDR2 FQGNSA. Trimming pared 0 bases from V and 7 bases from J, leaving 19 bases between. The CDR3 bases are TGTGCCAGCAGCTTAGCCGGGACCACGGTCCAGGGTAATGAGCAGTTCTTC. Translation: CASSLAGTTVQGNEQFF.

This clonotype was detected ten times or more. CDR3 residues: CAGAANTEAFF. The DNA for the CDR3 is TGTGCCGGGGCCGCGAACACTGAAGCTTTCTTT. This sequence joins TRBV7-9 and TRBJ1-1; D perhaps matches TRBD1 (5 bases). The V gene lost 11 bases and the J gene lost 1 base, with 8 bases spanning the gap. The CDR3 runs to 11 residues. CDR1 is SEHNR, CDR2 FQNEAQ, per germline (reference sequence).